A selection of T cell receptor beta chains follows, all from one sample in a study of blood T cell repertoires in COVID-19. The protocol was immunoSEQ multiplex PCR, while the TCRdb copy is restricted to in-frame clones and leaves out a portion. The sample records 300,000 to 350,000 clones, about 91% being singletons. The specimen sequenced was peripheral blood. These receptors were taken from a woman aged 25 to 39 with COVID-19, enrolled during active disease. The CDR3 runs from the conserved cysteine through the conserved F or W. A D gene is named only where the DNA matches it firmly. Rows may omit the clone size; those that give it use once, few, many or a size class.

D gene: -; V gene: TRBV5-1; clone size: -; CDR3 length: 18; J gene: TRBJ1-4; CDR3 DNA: TGCGCCAGCAGCTTGGGACAGGATAAAGGGGTAAAGAGAGAAAAACTGTTTTTT; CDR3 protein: CASSLGQDKGVKREKLFF
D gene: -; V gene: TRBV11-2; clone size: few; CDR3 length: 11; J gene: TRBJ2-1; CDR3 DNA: TGTGCCAGCAGCTCGAGTCCTGAGCAGTTCTTC; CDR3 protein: CASSSSPEQFF
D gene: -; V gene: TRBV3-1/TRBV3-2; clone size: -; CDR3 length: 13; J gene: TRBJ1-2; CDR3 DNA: TGTGCCAGCAGCGGCGGGGGCCACTATGGCTACACCTTC; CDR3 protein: CASSGGGHYGYTF
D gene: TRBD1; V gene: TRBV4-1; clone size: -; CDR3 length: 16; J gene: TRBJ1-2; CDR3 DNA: TGCGCCAGCAGCCAGTCTACGGGACAGGGGGTCTATGGCTACACCTTC; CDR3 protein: CASSQSTGQGVYGYTF
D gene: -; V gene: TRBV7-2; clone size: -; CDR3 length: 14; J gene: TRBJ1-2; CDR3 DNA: TGTGCCAGCAGCAAGCCGACAGACAACTATGGCTACACCTTC; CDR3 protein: CASSKPTDNYGYTF
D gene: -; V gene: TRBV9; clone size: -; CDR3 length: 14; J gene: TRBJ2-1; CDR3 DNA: TGTGCCAGCAGTGAGTCTAGCTCCTACAATGAGCAGTTCTTC; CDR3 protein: CASSESSSYNEQFF
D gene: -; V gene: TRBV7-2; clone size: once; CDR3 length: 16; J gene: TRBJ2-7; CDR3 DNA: TGTGCCAGCAGCCCGTCTGCCGGGTCTCTTTCCTACGAGCAGTACTTC; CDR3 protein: CASSPSAGSLSYEQYF
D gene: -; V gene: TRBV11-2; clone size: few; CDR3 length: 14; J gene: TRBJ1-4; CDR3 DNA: TGTGCCAGCAGCAAACCCGGGGGGAATGAAAAACTGTTTTTT; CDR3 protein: CASSKPGGNEKLFF
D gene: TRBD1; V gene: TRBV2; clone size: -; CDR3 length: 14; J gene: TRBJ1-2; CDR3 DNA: TGTGCCAGCAGTTTGACAGGGGTGCTGAATGGCTACACCTTC; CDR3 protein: CASSLTGVLNGYTF
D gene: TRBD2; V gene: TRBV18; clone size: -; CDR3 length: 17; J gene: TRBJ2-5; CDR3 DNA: TGTGCCAGCTCACAAGAGACGCCTGGACTAGTTAGAGGGACCCAGTACTTC; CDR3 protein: CASSQETPGLVRGTQYF
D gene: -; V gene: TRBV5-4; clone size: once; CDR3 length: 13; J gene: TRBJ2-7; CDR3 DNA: TGTGCCAGCAGCTTGGAGCGGCAGACCGAGCAGTACTTC; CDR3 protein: CASSLERQTEQYF
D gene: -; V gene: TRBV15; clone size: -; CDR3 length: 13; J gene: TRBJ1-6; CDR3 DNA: TGTGCCACCAGCAGGGACAGCTCTTCACCCCTCCACTTT; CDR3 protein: CATSRDSSSPLHF
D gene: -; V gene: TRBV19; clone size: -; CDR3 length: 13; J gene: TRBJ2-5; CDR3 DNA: TGTGCCAGTAGTATGACTAGGGGCGAGACCCAGTACTTC; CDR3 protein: CASSMTRGETQYF
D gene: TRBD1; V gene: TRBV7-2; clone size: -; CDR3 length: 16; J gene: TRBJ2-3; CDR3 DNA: TGTGCCAGCAGCCGGGATCGACAGGGCAGCACAGATACGCAGTATTTT; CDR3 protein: CASSRDRQGSTDTQYF
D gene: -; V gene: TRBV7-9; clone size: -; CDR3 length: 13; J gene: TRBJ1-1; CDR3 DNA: TGTGCCAGCAGCTTAATGGAGGGGACTGAAGCTTTCTTT; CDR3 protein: CASSLMEGTEAFF
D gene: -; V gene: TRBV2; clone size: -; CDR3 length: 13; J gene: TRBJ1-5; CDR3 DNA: TGTGCCAGTCATCCTACGAGGGTGACGCCCCAGCATTTT; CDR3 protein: CASHPTRVTPQHF
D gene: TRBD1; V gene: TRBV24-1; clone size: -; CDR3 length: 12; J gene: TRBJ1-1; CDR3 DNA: TGTGCCACCAGCCAGGGGGTCTCTGAAGCTTTCTTT; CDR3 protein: CATSQGVSEAFF
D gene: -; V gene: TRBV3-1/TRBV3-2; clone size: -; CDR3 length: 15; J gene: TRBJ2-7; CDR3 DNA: TGTGCCAGCAGCCAGTCGCATACAGGGTCCTACGAGCAGTACTTC; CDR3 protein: CASSQSHTGSYEQYF
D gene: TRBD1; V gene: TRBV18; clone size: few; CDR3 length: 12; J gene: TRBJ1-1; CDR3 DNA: TGTGCCAGCTCCCCTAAACCAGGGGGAGCTTTCTTT; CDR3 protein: CASSPKPGGAFF
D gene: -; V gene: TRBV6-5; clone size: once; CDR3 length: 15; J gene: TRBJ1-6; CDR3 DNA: TGTGCCAGCAGTTACGGCGGGAACAGGCACTTCCCCCTCCACTTT; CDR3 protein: CASSYGGNRHFPLHF
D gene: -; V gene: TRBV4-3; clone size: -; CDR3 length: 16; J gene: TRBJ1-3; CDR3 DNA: TGCGCCAGCAGCCAAGGGACAGCTAGCTCTGGAAACACCATATATTTT; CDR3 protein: CASSQGTASSGNTIYF